The 9 T cell receptor beta chains reported below all come from one sample, sequenced in a study of T cells expressing NK-cell markers. With the 5' RACE reads reprocessed, TCRdb shows one record per CDR3 protein and no DNA. This repertoire includes about 550,000 distinct CDR3 sequences. The sample consisted of blood T cells: a sorted CD56 or NKG2C T cell subset, CD4+ or CD8+ T cells, or bulk PBMC T cells (not recorded which). The receptors stem from a man between 18 and 29 years old in good health.

The rearrangement uses TRBV7-3 and TRBJ2-5; the TRBD2 assignment by TCRdb is unverifiable without DNA. The CDR3 contains 17 residues. Germline lookup yields CDR1 SGHTA and CDR2 FQGTGA. CDR3 residues: CASSLGTSGSGLETQYF.

The chain carries TRBV5-1 and TRBJ2-1; TCRdb indicates TRBD2, and absent DNA this call remains unverified. CDR1 and CDR2 from the germline V gene are SGHRS and YFSETQ. The CDR3 runs to 14 residues. CDR3 in amino acids: CASSPGGMANEQFF.

V and J are TRBV20-1 and TRBJ2-3; with no DNA, the TCRdb D assignment of TRBD2 cannot be verified. The CDR3 extends over 16 amino acids. CDR1 is DFQATT, CDR2 SNEGSKA, per germline (reference sequence). This CDR3 is CSAVLAGEVRTDTQYF.

The chain links TRBV19 to TRBJ1-1. Germline V CDR1 and CDR2: LNHDA, SQIVND (reference sequence). The CDR3 sequence is 13 residues long. This CDR3 is CASSIPPAPEAFF. Looking up the rest from reference TRBV19 and TRBJ1-1 gives the full variable domain: DGGITQSPKYLFRKEGQNVTLSCEQNLNHDAMYWYRQDPGQGLRLIYYSQIVNDFQKGDIAEGYSVSREKKESFPLTVTSAQKNPTAFYLCASSIPPAPEAFFGQGTRLTVV.

The J gene is TRBJ1-5, the V gene TRBV12-3 or TRBV12-4. The CDR3 totals 12 residues. The CDR3: CASSGWNQPQHF.

V gene TRBV12-3 or TRBV12-4 combines with J gene TRBJ2-3. This CDR3 is built from 11 residues. CDR3 loop: CASSLLDTQYF.

The CDR3 sequence: CATSRRDGELFF. J is TRBJ2-2 and V is TRBV15. The CDR3 is made up of 12 amino acids. Germline V gene lookup returns CDR1 LNHNV and CDR2 YYDKDF (reference sequence).

The rearrangement joins TRBV5-1 to TRBJ1-1; the TCRdb call, TRBD1, lacks DNA for checking. Germline V gene data show CDR1 as SGHRS and CDR2 as YFSETQ. The CDR3 totals 15 residues. The CDR3 loop is CASSLGGIGDTEAFF.

J is TRBJ2-7 and V is TRBV6-1; TCRdb returns TRBD1, unconfirmable since there is no DNA. The germline CDR1 and CDR2 sequences are MNHNS and SASEGT. This CDR3 region has 15 residues. The CDR3: CASSPGQGSSYEQYF.